This TCR beta chain was captured by sequencing in a study of blood T cell repertoires in COVID-19. This clone was seen only once. Clones were read by immunoSEQ multiplex PCR, and TCRdb kept only the in-frame ones, dropping some. The table lists 55,000 to 70,000 clones, approximately 78% of them singletons, with over 7.5% in the top ten. The CDR3 has 15 residues. CDR1 and CDR2 from the germline V gene are MNHEY and SVGAGI. Trimming left V 7 bases short and J 0 bases short, with 15 bases between. The clonotype was recovered from a woman aged 80 or older with acute or convalescent COVID-19. Sequencing was performed on peripheral blood. This chain joins TRBV6-5 and TRBJ1-2; the D gene is possibly TRBD1 (6 bases). The CDR3 loop is CASIGPGHSNYGYTF. In nucleotides, the CDR3 is TGTGCCAGCATCGGGCCGGGACACTCTAACTATGGCTACACCTTC.